The 20 T cell receptor beta chains given below trace back to one sample, sequenced in a study of blood T cell repertoires in COVID-19. The table came from immunoSEQ multiplex PCR; TCRdb's copy has only in-frame clones and leaves some out. The sample contains about 75,000 clones, 79% of which appear only once. Material: peripheral blood. These TCRs come from a woman older than 75 with active or convalescent COVID-19.

The J gene is TRBJ1-2, the V gene TRBV5-1, with 10 positions matching TRBD1. V was clipped by 4 bases and J by 8 bases; unmatched bases: 5. Looked up from germline, CDR1 is SGHRS and CDR2 is YFSETQ. The CDR3 consists of 13 residues. The CDR3 nucleotides are TGCGCCAGCAGCGGGGGACAGGGGCGCGGCTACACCTTC. Translating it yields CASSGGQGRGYTF.

The rearrangement uses TRBV6-5 and TRBJ1-5; TRBD1 agrees at 8 bases. This CDR3 is built from 14 residues. V lost 6 bases, J lost 4 bases, and 5 bases stayed unmatched. The germline V gene encodes CDR1 MNHEY and CDR2 SVGAGI. The CDR3 bases are TGTGCCAGCAGCTGGGACAGGAAAAATCAGCCCCAGCATTTT. Amino acid sequence: CASSWDRKNQPQHF.

The rearrangement joins TRBV4-3 to TRBJ1-1, with unresolved D. In germline, CDR1 is LGHNA, CDR2 YSLEER. CDR3 length: 14 residues. The V gene lost 3 bases and the J gene lost 4 bases, with 12 bases spanning the gap. CDR3 region: CASSHHGGGTEAFF. CDR3 coding DNA: TGCGCCAGCAGCCACCACGGCGGAGGCACTGAAGCTTTCTTT.

The CDR3 coding sequence is TGTGCCAGCAGTTACGGTTTGGGACAGGGGGGGTCCTACGAGCAGTACTTC. This sequence encodes CASSYGLGQGGSYEQYF. The chain uses TRBV6-2 or TRBV6-3 and TRBJ2-7; 11 bases align to TRBD1. Trimming at V came to 2 bases and at J to 1 base, leaving 7 bases not matched to a gene. The CDR3 extends over 17 amino acids. CDR1 is MNHEY and CDR2 is SVGEGT in the germline V gene.

This clone showed up just once. The gene calls are TRBV28 and TRBJ2-5; 9 bases are shared with TRBD1. Losses at the gene ends were 8 bases for V and 3 bases for J; bases not matched to a gene: 4. The germline gives CDR1 MDHEN, CDR2 SYDVKM. CDR3 length: 13 residues. CDR3 in DNA: TGTGCCAGCCTCGACAGGGGGAAAGAGACCCAGTACTTC. As protein: CASLDRGKETQYF.

This chain joins TRBV7-2 and TRBJ1-5; possibly TRBD1 for D (5 bases). The CDR3 spans 15 residues. The V and J ends lost 1 base and 3 bases respectively, with 10 bases between them. Germline loops: CDR1 SGHTA, CDR2 FQGNSA. CDR3 DNA sequence: TGTGCCAGCAGCTTAGTCTCAGGGAACAATCAGCCCCAGCATTTT. Encoded protein: CASSLVSGNNQPQHF. The full variable domain, rest sourced from reference TRBV7-2 and TRBJ1-5, is GAGVSQSPSNKVTEKGKDVELRCDPISGHTALYWYRQSLGQGLEFLIYFQGNSAPDKSGLPSDRFSAERTGGSVSTLTIQRTQQEDSAVYLCASSLVSGNNQPQHFGDGTRLSIL.

The rearrangement links TRBV3-1 (or the pseudogene TRBV3-2) to TRBJ1-5; 7 nucleotides agree with TRBD1. V gave up 4 bases and J gave up 2 bases; unmatched junction bases: 8. Germline V gene lookup returns CDR1 LGHDT and CDR2 YNNKEL (reference sequence). This CDR3 is built from 16 residues. The CDR3 nucleotides read TGTGCCAGCAGCCGATCGACAGGGCCCGGCAATCAGCCCCAGCATTTT. Its translation is CASSRSTGPGNQPQHF.

The V call is TRBV6-5, the J call TRBJ2-1; 10 bases match TRBD2. CDR3 size: 16 residues. Germline values: CDR1 MNHEY, CDR2 SVGAGI. With V trimmed by 0 bases and J by 6 bases, 5 bases remained unmatched. The DNA of the CDR3 is TGTGCCAGCAGTTACTCTTGGACTAGCGGAACCAATGAGCAGTTCTTC. This gives the protein CASSYSWTSGTNEQFF.

The chain has TRBV5-1 and TRBJ2-1; 8 bases agree with TRBD1. Looked up from germline, CDR1 is SGHRS and CDR2 is YFSETQ. The CDR3 is 15 residues long. Trimming cost V 3 bases and J 4 bases; bases outside gene matches: 6. The CDR3 region is CASSSGTGIYNEQFF. CDR3 nucleotide sequence: TGCGCCAGCAGCTCCGGGACAGGAATTTACAATGAGCAGTTCTTC.

Only a few counts were recorded for this clone. The chain employs TRBV9 and TRBJ2-7, with a tentative D call TRBD1 (5 bases). Trimming took off 0 bases at V and 6 bases at J, with 10 bases between the two ends. CDR1 is SGDLS and CDR2 is YYNGEE in the germline V gene. CDR3 length: 13 amino acids. Written as DNA, the CDR3 is TGTGCCAGCAGCGTAGCCCCAGGGCTCGAGCAGTACTTC. It specifies CASSVAPGLEQYF.

This chain uses TRBV24-1 with TRBJ2-1; 12 bases line up with TRBD2. Trimming cost V 5 bases and J 7 bases; bases outside gene matches: 14. The CDR3 runs 18 residues. CDR1 is KGHDR and CDR2 is SFDVKD in the germline V gene. The CDR3 sequence is CATSGGRTSGTRINEQFF. CDR3 bases: TGTGCCACCAGTGGCGGAAGGACTAGCGGGACCAGGATAAATGAGCAGTTCTTC.

This clone was observed once. The chain couples TRBV27 to TRBJ2-3; 7 nucleotides agree with TRBD2. The CDR3 is 16 residues long. Germline lookup yields CDR1 MNHEY and CDR2 SMNVEV (reference sequence). Unmatched junction bases numbered 9, after V lost 6 bases and J lost 0 bases. The CDR3 DNA is TGTGCCAGCAGCCGAGCTAGCGGAACTAGCACAGATACGCAGTATTTT. It yields the protein CASSRASGTSTDTQYF.

The gene calls are TRBV29-1 and TRBJ1-2, with a weak D call TRBD1 (6 bases). V was clipped by 4 bases and J by 1 base, with 16 bases between them. The CDR3 is 15 amino acids. CDR1 is SQVTM, CDR2 ANQGSEA, per germline. CDR3 loop: CSVATAGTLNYGYTF. Written as DNA, the CDR3 is TGCAGCGTTGCAACCGCCGGGACACTTAACTATGGCTACACCTTC.

This chain connects TRBV2 to TRBJ2-1; 8 bases fit TRBD2. V trimming: 2 bases; J trimming: 3 bases; junction bases outside the gene matches: 3. The CDR3 is made up of 15 amino acids. From germline, CDR1 is SNHLY and CDR2 FYNNEI. CDR3 amino acids: CASSEMGLVYNEQFF. The CDR3 DNA reads as TGTGCCAGCAGTGAAATGGGACTAGTCTACAATGAGCAGTTCTTC.

This rearrangement joins TRBV4-3 to TRBJ2-1; 9 nucleotides agree with TRBD2. The CDR3 is 16 residues long. Germline V lookup: CDR1 LGHNA, CDR2 YSLEER. V was pared by 1 base and J by 3 bases, with 4 bases of the junction left unmatched. The CDR3 nucleotides are TGCGCCAGCAGCCAAGTACTAGCGGGCGACTACAATGAGCAGTTCTTC. It is translated as CASSQVLAGDYNEQFF.

The rearrangement uses TRBV14 and TRBJ1-6, with D tentatively TRBD1 (6 bases). This CDR3 region has 12 residues. V lost 1 base and J lost 14, with 9 bases in between. Germline V gene data show CDR1 as SGHDN and CDR2 as FVKESK. The CDR3 nucleotides read TGTGCCAGCAGCCAAGGGGGGCTGTCCCTCCACTTT. Translation: CASSQGGLSLHF.

Only one count was recorded for this clone. The chain joins TRBV7-2 to TRBJ2-5, with TRBD2 as a possible D gene (5 bases). This CDR3 has 15 amino acids. Germline CDR1 and CDR2: SGHTA and FQGNSA. Trimming cost V 3 bases and J 3 bases, with 14 bases left between them. The DNA for the CDR3 is TGTGCCAGCAGCTTGGTAGCGACTCAAGAAGAGACCCAGTACTTC. As protein: CASSLVATQEETQYF.

CDR3 nucleotides: TGTGCCAGCAGTGAATACGGGGTTGGCGAGCAGTTCTTC. It encodes CASSEYGVGEQFF. This sequence joins TRBV2 and TRBJ2-1; tentative D call: TRBD2 (5 bases). V lost 2 bases, J lost 10 bases, and 12 bases lay in between. The CDR3 has 13 amino acids. Per germline, CDR1 SNHLY and CDR2 FYNNEI. Based on the CDR3 plus reference TRBV2 and TRBJ2-1, the full variable domain is EPEVTQTPSHQVTQMGQEVILRCVPISNHLYFYWYRQILGQKVEFLVSFYNNEISEKSEIFDDQFSVERPDGSNFTLKIRSTKLEDSAMYFCASSEYGVGEQFFGPGTRLTVL.

The chain couples TRBV4-1 to TRBJ1-5; maybe TRBD1 (5 bases). The ends were cut back, 2 bases at V and 4 bases at J, with 12 bases in the middle. The CDR3 runs to 15 residues. The germline V gene has CDR1 MGHRA and CDR2 YSYEKL. CDR3 region: CASSQRQSGNQPQHF. Written as DNA, the CDR3 is TGCGCCAGCAGCCAACGACAATCAGGGAATCAGCCCCAGCATTTT.

This clone was counted a few times. This chain joins TRBV6-5 and TRBJ2-1; maybe TRBD2 (5 bases). CDR1 is MNHEY, CDR2 SVGAGI, per germline. CDR3 size: 14 residues. With 6 bases removed from V and 6 bases from J, the gap between germline ends came to 15 bases. Here the CDR3 DNA reads TGTGCCAGCAGCAGAGGGCGGTGGGGCAATGAGCAGTTCTTC. This translates into CASSRGRWGNEQFF.